This T cell receptor beta chain was sequenced for a study of blood T cell repertoires in COVID-19. Overall study context: From T cells, B-cell-depleted T cells, or PBMCs came the material, which was cDNA or gDNA.

CDR1 and CDR2 (germline): SGHTA, FQGTGA. The CDR3 is 16 amino acids. After removal of 5 bases from V and 1 base from J, the junction contained 5 bases not matched to a gene. Original handling: Amplified reference gene primers provided the basis for estimating nucleated cell counts. Clones were read by immunoSEQ multiplex PCR, and TCRdb kept only the in-frame ones, dropping some. V and J calls and clone size follow that table, whereas D and trimming were derived from the DNA. The sample has 110,000 to 150,000 clones, approximately 90% seen once. The chain employs TRBV7-3 and TRBJ2-3, with 11 bases lining up with TRBD2. The source is a man in his sixties with active or convalescent COVID-19. Sequencing was done on a sample of peripheral blood. CDR3 protein: CASSARSGGGTDTQYF. The DNA for the CDR3 is TGTGCCAGCAGCGCACGTAGCGGGGGGGGCACAGATACGCAGTATTTT. The full variable domain, rest sourced from reference TRBV7-3 and TRBJ2-3, is GAGVSQTPSNKVTEKGKYVELRCDPISGHTALYWYRQSLGQGPEFLIYFQGTGAADDSGLPNDRFFAVRPEGSVSTLKIQRTERGDSAVYLCASSARSGGGTDTQYFGPGTRLTVL.